This T cell receptor beta chain was sequenced in a study of shared clonotypes between healthy human individuals. Study as a whole: Each donor's CD4 naive and CD4 memory cells filled three plates apiece, CD8 naive two, and CD8 memory one.

The CDR3 has 18 residues. V was clipped by 0 bases and J by 4 bases; unmatched bases: 14. The V gene's germline CDR1 is LNHNV and CDR2 YYDKDF (reference sequence). Each subset's genomic DNA was shared equally among a number of immunoSEQ plates. The protocol was immunoSEQ multiplex PCR, while the TCRdb copy is restricted to in-frame clones and leaves out a portion. The data hold approximately 640,000 clones, with about two thirds observed a single time. Study observations and caveats: Donor scarcity curtailed the genetic and exposure-history diversity represented herein. Clonotypes not shared had lower generation probabilities than those common to all four donors.

This clone was counted only a few times. The antigen is not known. The chain couples TRBV15 to TRBJ2-5, with 7 bases lining up with TRBD1. This TCR was sampled from a woman aged 25 to 39 in good health. Sequencing used memory CD4+ T cells sorted from blood. The subset denotes: CD45RA-negative fraction. The CDR3 region is CATSRDMATGETGETQYF. DNA for the CDR3: TGTGCCACCAGCAGAGATATGGCTACAGGGGAGACTGGAGAGACCCAGTACTTC. Full variable domain (outside the CDR3, taken from reference TRBV15 and TRBJ2-5): DAMVIQNPRYQVTQFGKPVTLSCSQTLNHNVMYWYQQKSSQAPKLLFHYYDKDFNNEADTPDNFQSRRPNTSFCFLDIRSPGLGDTAMYLCATSRDMATGETGETQYFGPGTRLLVL.